The 6 T cell receptor beta chains listed next were all sequenced from one sample in a study of cytomegalovirus exposure and HLA in healthy donors. PCR used 60 Vbeta primers and 13 Jbeta primers. The assay was immunoSEQ multiplex PCR, and TCRdb's table has in-frame clones only and misses some. This table holds about 140,000 clones, 65% to 85% found once. Sequencing was performed on PBMCs. The receptors were sampled from a man over 45 in good health and CMV-seronegative.

V and J are TRBV11-3 and TRBJ2-5; 13 bases fit TRBD2. V shed 4 bases and J 2 bases; nucleotides not matched to a gene: 7. Germline assignment: CDR1 SGHNT and CDR2 YENEEA. The CDR3 is made up of 17 amino acids. CDR3 sequence reads: CASSSRTSGGLQETQYF. CDR3 DNA: TGTGCCAGCAGCTCAAGGACTAGCGGGGGTCTTCAAGAGACCCAGTACTTC.

The chain uses TRBV6-1 and TRBJ1-4; TRBD1 agrees at 9 bases. With V trimmed by 4 bases and J by 6 bases, 9 bases remained unmatched. CDR3 length: 16 residues. The germline V gene has CDR1 MNHNS and CDR2 SASEGT. CDR3 DNA: TGTGCCAGCAGTGGAGATCCGGGACAGGGTGATGAAAAACTGTTTTTT. Protein: CASSGDPGQGDEKLFF.

The chain carries TRBV29-1 and TRBJ1-1, with D possibly being TRBD1 (6 bases). V was trimmed by 4 bases and J by 1 base, leaving 13 bases between them. The CDR3 length is 14 residues. Per the germline V gene, CDR1 is SQVTM and CDR2 is ANQGSEA. The CDR3 spells CSVGIPTGNTEAFF. The CDR3 nucleotides are TGCAGCGTTGGCATCCCGACAGGGAACACTGAAGCTTTCTTT.

This chain links TRBV2 with TRBJ1-2; D is uncertain. This CDR3 region has 11 residues. Between the trimmed V and J ends, which lost 5 bases and 5 bases, there was a span of 6 bases. From germline, CDR1 is SNHLY and CDR2 FYNNEI. The DNA for the CDR3 is TGTGCCAGCAGTATAAATTATGGCTACACCTTC. Residues: CASSINYGYTF.

By share, this clone counts as medium-sized. The chain uses TRBV4-1 and TRBJ2-1, with 10 bases lining up with TRBD1. With 3 bases clipped from V and 2 bases from J, the junction kept 4 bases outside the gene matches. Germline V CDR1 and CDR2: MGHRA, YSYEKL. The CDR3 loop spans 16 amino acids. CDR3 amino acids: CASSHLDRGPYNEQFF. The CDR3 DNA follows: TGCGCCAGCAGCCACCTAGACAGGGGGCCCTACAATGAGCAGTTCTTC.

The rearrangement links TRBV25-1 to TRBJ2-1, with 7 nucleotides matching TRBD1. J lost 4 bases, V lost 3 bases, and 6 bases had no gene match. CDR1 is MGHDK and CDR2 is SYGVNS in the germline V gene. There are 15 residues in the CDR3. CDR3 protein: CASSDRQGVYNEQFF. In DNA form, the CDR3 reads TGTGCCAGCAGTGACAGGCAGGGGGTATACAATGAGCAGTTCTTC.